The source of this T cell receptor (beta chain) is a study of cytomegalovirus exposure and HLA in healthy donors. The PCR was carried out with 60 Vbeta primers and 13 Jbeta primers. The assay was immunoSEQ multiplex PCR, and TCRdb's table has in-frame clones only and misses some. The sample shows some 140,000 clones, approximately 80% of them seen only once. The germline V gene has CDR1 MNHEY and CDR2 SVGAGI. V lost 8 bases and J lost 4; bases outside the gene matches: 11. CDR3 size: 15 residues. Sequencing was done on a sample of PBMCs. The receptor comes from a man aged 30-40 years in good health and CMV-seronegative. This chain connects TRBV6-5 to TRBJ2-1, with TRBD2 matching over 7 bases. CDR3 residues: CASHPGDYTYNEQFF. The CDR3 DNA is TGTGCCAGCCACCCCGGGGACTATACTTACAATGAGCAGTTCTTC.